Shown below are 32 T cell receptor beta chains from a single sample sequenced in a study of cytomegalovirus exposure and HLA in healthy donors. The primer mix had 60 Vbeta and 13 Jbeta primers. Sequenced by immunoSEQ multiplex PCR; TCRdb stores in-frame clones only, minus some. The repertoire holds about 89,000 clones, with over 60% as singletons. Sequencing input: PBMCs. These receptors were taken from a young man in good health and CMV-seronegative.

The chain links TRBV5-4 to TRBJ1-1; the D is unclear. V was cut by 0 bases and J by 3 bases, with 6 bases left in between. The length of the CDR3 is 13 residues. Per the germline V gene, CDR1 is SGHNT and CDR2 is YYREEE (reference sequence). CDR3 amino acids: CASSLARDTEAFF. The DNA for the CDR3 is TGTGCCAGCAGCTTGGCGCGGGACACTGAAGCTTTCTTT.

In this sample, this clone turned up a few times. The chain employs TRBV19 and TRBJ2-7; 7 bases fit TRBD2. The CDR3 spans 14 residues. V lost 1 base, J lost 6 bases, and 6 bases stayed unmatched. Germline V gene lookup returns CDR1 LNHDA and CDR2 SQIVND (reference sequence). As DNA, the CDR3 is TGTGCCAGTAGTATAGTTAACGGGGGGACCGAGCAGTACTTC. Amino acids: CASSIVNGGTEQYF.

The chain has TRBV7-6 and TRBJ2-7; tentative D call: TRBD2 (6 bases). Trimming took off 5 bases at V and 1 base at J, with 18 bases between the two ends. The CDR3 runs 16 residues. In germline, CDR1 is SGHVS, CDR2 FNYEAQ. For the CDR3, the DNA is TGTGCCAGCAGCCCACTTCCCGGGAGAGGGTCCTACGAGCAGTACTTC. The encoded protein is CASSPLPGRGSYEQYF.

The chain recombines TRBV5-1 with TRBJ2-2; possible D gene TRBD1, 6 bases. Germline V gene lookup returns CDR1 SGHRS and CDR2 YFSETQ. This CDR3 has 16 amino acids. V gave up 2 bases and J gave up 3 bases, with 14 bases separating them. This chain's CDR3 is CASSFTGNSDTGELFF. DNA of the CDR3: TGCGCCAGCAGCTTTACAGGGAATTCAGACACCGGGGAGCTGTTTTTT.

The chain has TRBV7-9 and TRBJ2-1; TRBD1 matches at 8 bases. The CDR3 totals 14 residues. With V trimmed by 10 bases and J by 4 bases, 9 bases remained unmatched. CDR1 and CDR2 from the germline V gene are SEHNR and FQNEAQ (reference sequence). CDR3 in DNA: TGTGCCATCTCGGGACAGGTCAGGTACAATGAGCAGTTCTTC. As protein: CAISGQVRYNEQFF.

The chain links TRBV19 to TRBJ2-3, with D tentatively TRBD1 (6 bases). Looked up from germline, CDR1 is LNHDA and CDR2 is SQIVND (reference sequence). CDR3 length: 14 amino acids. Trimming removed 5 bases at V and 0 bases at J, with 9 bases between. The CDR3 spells CASSATGSTDTQYF. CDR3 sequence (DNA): TGTGCCAGTAGTGCGACAGGTAGCACAGATACGCAGTATTTT.

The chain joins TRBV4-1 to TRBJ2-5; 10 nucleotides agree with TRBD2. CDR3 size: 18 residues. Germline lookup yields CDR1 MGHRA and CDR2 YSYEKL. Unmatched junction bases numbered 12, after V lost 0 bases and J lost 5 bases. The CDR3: CASSQDRSLAGGSETQYF. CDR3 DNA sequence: TGCGCCAGCAGCCAAGATCGCTCTTTAGCGGGAGGTTCGGAGACCCAGTACTTC.

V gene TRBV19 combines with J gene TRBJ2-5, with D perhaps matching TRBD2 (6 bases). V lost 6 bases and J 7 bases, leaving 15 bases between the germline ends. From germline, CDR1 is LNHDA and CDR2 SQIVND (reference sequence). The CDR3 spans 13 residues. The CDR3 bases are TGTGCCAGTAGACCGACTAGTTTAGGGACCCAGTACTTC. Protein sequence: CASRPTSLGTQYF.

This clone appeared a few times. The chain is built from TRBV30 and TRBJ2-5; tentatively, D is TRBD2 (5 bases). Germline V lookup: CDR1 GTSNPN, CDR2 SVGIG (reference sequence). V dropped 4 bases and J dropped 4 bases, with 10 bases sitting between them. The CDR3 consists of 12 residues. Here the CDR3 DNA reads TGTGCCTGGACTTTGGCGGGAGAGACCCAGTACTTC. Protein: CAWTLAGETQYF.

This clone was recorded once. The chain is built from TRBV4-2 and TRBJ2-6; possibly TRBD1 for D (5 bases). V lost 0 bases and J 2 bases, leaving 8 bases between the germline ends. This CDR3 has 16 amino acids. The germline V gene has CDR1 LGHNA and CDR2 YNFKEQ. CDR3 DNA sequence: TGTGCCAGCAGCCAAGATCGACAGACTGGGGCCAACGTCCTGACTTTC. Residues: CASSQDRQTGANVLTF.

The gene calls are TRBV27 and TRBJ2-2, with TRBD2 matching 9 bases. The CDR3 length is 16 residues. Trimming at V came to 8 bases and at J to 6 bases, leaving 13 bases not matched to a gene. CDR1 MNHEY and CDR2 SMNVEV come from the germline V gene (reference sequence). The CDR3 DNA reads TGTGCCAGCTATCCCATAGCGGGAGTGAGGGCCGGGGAGCTGTTTTTT. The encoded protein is CASYPIAGVRAGELFF.

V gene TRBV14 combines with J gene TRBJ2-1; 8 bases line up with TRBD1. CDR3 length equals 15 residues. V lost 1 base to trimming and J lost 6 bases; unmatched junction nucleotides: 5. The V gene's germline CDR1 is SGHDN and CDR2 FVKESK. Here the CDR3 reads CASSQGTGYGNEQFF. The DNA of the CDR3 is TGTGCCAGCAGCCAAGGGACAGGGTATGGCAATGAGCAGTTCTTC.

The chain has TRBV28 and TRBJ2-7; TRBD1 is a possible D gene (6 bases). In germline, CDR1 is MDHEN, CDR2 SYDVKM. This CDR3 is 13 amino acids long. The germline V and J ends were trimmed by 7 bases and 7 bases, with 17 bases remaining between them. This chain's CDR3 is CASTFKGVGEQYF. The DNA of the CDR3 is TGTGCCAGCACCTTCAAGGGGGTGGGGGAGCAGTACTTC.

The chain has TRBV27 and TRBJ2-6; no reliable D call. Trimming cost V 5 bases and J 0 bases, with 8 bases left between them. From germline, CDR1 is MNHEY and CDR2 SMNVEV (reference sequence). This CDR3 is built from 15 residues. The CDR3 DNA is TGTGCCAGCAGTCCCTATTCCTCTGGGGCCAACGTCCTGACTTTC. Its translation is CASSPYSSGANVLTF.

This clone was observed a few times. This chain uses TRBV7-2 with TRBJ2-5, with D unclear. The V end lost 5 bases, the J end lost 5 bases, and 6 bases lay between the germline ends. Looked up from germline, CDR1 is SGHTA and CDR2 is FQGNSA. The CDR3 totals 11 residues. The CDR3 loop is CASSPQETQYF. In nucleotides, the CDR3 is TGTGCCAGCAGCCCGCAGGAGACCCAGTACTTC.

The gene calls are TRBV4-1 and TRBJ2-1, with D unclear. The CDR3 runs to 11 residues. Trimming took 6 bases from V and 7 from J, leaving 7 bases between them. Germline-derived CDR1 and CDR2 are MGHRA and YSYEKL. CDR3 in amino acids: CASSQVNEQFF. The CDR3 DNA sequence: TGCGCCAGCAGTCAGGTTAATGAGCAGTTCTTC.

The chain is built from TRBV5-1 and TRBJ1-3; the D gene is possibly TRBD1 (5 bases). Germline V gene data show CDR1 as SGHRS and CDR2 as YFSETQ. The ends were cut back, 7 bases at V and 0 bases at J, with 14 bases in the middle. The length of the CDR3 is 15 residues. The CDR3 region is CASSRDGSSGNTIYF. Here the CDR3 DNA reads TGCGCCAGCTCCCGGGACGGGAGCTCTGGAAACACCATATATTTT.

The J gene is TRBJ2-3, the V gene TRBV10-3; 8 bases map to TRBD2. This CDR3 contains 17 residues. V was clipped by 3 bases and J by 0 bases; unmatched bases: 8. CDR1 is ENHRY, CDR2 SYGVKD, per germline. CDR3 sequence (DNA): TGTGCCATCAGTGACCCGGGGGGGCCGGGAAGCACAGATACGCAGTATTTT. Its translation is CAISDPGGPGSTDTQYF.

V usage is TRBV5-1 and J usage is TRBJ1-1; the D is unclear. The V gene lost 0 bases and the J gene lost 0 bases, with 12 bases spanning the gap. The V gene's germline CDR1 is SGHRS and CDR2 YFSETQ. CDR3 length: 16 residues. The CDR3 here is CASSLVQPTMNTEAFF. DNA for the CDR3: TGCGCCAGCAGCTTGGTACAGCCGACAATGAACACTGAAGCTTTCTTT.

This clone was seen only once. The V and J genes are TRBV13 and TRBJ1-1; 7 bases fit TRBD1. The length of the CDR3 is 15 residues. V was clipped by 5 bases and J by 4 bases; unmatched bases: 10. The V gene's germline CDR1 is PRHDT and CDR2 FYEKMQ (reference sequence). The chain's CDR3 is CASSQTTGVSTEAFF. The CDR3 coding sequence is TGTGCCAGCAGCCAGACTACAGGGGTTAGCACTGAAGCTTTCTTT.

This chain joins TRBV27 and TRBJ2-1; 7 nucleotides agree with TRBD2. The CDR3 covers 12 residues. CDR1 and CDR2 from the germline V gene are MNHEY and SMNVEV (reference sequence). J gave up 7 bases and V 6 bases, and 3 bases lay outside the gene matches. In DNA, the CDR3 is TGTGCCAGCAGCACTAGCGTTAATGAGCAGTTCTTC. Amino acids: CASSTSVNEQFF.

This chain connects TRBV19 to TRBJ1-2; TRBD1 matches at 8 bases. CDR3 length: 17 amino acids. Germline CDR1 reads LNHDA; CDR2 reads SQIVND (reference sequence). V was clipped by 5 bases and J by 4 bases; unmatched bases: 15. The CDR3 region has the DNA TGTGCCAGTAGTGCCCTGGGACAGGTCGAAACGGGCTATGGCTACACCTTC. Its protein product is CASSALGQVETGYGYTF.

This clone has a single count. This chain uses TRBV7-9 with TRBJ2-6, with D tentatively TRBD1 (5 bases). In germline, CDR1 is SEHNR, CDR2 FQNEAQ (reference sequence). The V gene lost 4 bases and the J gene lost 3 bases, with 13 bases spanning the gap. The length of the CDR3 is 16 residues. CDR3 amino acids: CASSSVAGFGANVLTF. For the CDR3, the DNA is TGTGCCAGCAGCTCCGTAGCAGGGTTTGGGGCCAACGTCCTGACTTTC.

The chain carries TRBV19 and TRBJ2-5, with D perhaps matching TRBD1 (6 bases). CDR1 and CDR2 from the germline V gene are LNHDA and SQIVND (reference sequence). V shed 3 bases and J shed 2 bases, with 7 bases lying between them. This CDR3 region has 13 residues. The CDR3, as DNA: TGTGCCAGTAGTATGGACAGACAAGAGACCCAGTACTTC. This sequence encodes CASSMDRQETQYF.

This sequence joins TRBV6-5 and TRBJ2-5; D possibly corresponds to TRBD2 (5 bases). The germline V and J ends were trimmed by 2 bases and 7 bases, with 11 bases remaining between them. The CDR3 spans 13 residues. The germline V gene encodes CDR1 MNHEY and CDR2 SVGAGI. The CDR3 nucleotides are TGTGCCAGCAGTTACGATCGCCGGGGGACCCAGTACTTC. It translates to CASSYDRRGTQYF.

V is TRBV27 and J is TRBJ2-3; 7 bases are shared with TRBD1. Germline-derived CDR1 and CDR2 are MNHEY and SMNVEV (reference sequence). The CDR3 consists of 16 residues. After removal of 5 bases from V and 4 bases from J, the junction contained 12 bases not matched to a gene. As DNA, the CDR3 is TGTGCCAGCAGTACCAGGGACAGCCCCCATGCAGATACGCAGTATTTT. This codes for CASSTRDSPHADTQYF.

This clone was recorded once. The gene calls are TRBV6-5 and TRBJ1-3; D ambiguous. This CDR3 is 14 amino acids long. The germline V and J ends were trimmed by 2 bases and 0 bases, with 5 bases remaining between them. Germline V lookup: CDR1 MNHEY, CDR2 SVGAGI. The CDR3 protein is CASSYPGSGNTIYF. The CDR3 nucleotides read TGTGCCAGCAGTTACCCGGGCTCTGGAAACACCATATATTTT.

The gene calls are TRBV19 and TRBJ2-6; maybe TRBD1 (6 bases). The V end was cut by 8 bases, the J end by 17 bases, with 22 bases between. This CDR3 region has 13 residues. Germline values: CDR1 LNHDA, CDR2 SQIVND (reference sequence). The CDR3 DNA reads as TGTGCCAGTGAGCATGGACAGACCTTTCTTTTGACTTTC. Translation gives CASEHGQTFLLTF. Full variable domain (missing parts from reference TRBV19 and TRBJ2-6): DGGITQSPKYLFRKEGQNVTLSCEQNLNHDAMYWYRQDPGQGLRLIYYSQIVNDFQKGDIAEGYSVSREKKESFPLTVTSAQKNPTAFYLCASEHGQTFLLTFGAGSRLTVL.

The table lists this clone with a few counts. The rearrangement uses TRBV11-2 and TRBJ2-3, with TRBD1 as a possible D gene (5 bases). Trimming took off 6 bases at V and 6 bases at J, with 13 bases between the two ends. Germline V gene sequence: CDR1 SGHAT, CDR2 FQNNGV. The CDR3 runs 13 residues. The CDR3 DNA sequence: TGTGCCAGCAGTAACGCAGGGAAGGATACGCAGTATTTT. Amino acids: CASSNAGKDTQYF.

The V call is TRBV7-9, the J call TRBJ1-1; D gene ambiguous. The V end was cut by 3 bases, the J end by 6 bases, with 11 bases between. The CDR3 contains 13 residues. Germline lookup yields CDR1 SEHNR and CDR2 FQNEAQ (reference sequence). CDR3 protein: CASSFTGWAEAFF. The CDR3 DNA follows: TGTGCCAGCAGCTTTACGGGGTGGGCTGAAGCTTTCTTT.

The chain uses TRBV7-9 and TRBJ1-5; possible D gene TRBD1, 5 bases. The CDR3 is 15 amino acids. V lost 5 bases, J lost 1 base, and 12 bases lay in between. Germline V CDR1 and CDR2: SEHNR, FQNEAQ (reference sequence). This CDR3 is CASSRGTLSNQPQHF. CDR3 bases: TGTGCCAGCAGCCGTGGGACTCTGAGCAATCAGCCCCAGCATTTT.

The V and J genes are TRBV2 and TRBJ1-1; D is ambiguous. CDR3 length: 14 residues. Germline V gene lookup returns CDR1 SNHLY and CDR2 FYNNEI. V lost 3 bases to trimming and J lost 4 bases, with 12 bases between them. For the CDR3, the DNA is TGTGCCAGCAGTGAGAGTTTGGAGGGCACTGAAGCTTTCTTT. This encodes CASSESLEGTEAFF.